This TCR beta chain was observed in a study of blood T cell repertoires in COVID-19. Study as a whole: PBMCs, B-cell-depleted T cells, or T cells provided the cDNA or gDNA that made up the material.

Between the trimmed V and J ends, which lost 3 bases and 4 bases, there was a span of 7 bases. In germline, CDR1 is WNHNN, CDR2 SYGVQD (reference sequence). The CDR3 covers 13 residues. Under the authors' procedure: Scientists estimated how many nucleated cells there were by amplifying reference gene primers. TCRdb's table, derived via immunoSEQ multiplex PCR, lists solely in-frame clones and lacks some. From that table come the V and J calls and clone size; the DNA was used to work out D and trimming. This sample has about 200,000 clones; about nine tenths occur once, and the top ten carry 1.5% to 2%.

The receptor was isolated from a man aged 18 to 29 with active or convalescent COVID-19. The genes are TRBV10-1 and TRBJ2-1; D unclear. Sequenced material: peripheral blood. Written as DNA, the CDR3 is TGCGCCAGCAGTGACCAGGAATACAATGAGCAGTTCTTC. Translation: CASSDQEYNEQFF.